The text below deals with one T cell receptor (beta chain). Its specificity is not known. This record comes from a study of T cells in Graves' hyperthyroidism and ophthalmopathy. General study points: Through a model of 13 V-J features, ophthalmopathy was separated from stable hyperthyroidism. Blood also carried most thyroid clonotypes expanded above 0.001. Median prediction lead before ophthalmopathy onset was 6.5 months with the model.

Germline V gene data show CDR1 as LNHNV and CDR2 as YYDKDF (reference sequence). V was shortened by 2 bases and J by 0 bases, with 16 bases between the two germline ends. This CDR3 region has 17 residues. What was amplified from RNA transcripts were TCR beta CDR3 regions. HTBI primers drove first-round RT-PCR of the TCR CDR3. Each CDR3 protein is one row after TCRdb ran MiXCR on the multiplex PCR reads. The sample lists 500,000 to 800,000 distinct CDR3 sequences, roughly 46% occurring once. Clinical symptoms, serum thyroxine, TRAb, thyroid ultrasound and orbital computed tomography established diagnosis.

This TCR was recovered from an adult man with Graves' disease, either hyperthyroidism or ophthalmopathy (not recorded which). The V gene is TRBV15, the J gene TRBJ1-2; unclear D gene. The sequenced material came from peripheral blood or thyroid tissue (not recorded which). The CDR3 region is CATSRSRLLGTNYGYTF. For the CDR3, the DNA is TGTGCCACCAGCAGATCGAGGCTCCTAGGGACTAACTATGGCTACACCTTC.